The clone carrying this T cell receptor (beta chain) was found once. Antigen specificity is unknown. Other DNA sequences within the sample encode an identical CDR3. Germline V gives CDR1 MNHEY, CDR2 SMNVEV (reference sequence). There are 21 residues in the CDR3. V lost 1 base, J lost 0 bases, and 17 bases stayed unmatched. The sample belongs to a study of CD8+ T cells in alopecia areata. Study results and caveats: A great number of expanded lesional clones endured in scalp and blood during tofacitinib. Both scalp clonality and the expanded CD8+ clones among the top 100 showed a significant decrease with tofacitinib.

Treatment here: oral pan-JAK inhibitor, 5-10 mg twice daily. Alopecia areata patients gave lesional scalp punch biopsies and peripheral blood samples. Following RNA extraction, reverse transcription yielded cDNA that acted as the sequencing template. Method: immunoSEQ multiplex PCR; TCRdb's copy keeps in-frame clones and lacks some. The table has 42,000 or so clones, around 90% seen once; the top ten hold approximately 20%. This material consisted of CD8+ T cells sorted from blood, taken at week 24, from a patient treated with tofacitinib. This TCR came from a human donor with alopecia areata. The chain combines TRBV27 with TRBJ2-4; 8 bases are a match to TRBD2. CDR3 bases: TGTGCCAGCAGTTTATTAAGGAGTAGACTAGCGATAAGGGTAGCCAAAAACATTCAGTACTTC. It specifies CASSLLRSRLAIRVAKNIQYF.